This is a list of T cell receptor beta chains from one sample in a study of OX40 agonist ivuxolimab in advanced cancers. Some clones are missing from TCRdb's copy, which holds only in-frame ones; the method was immunoSEQ multiplex PCR. This table has 54,000 or so clones, over 75% appearing once. The sequencing used CD4+ or CD8+ T cells sorted from blood, collected in a trial of the OX40 agonist ivuxolimab. Receptors were obtained from an adult with an advanced solid tumor such as melanoma, head and neck, liver or kidney cancer. Both conserved end residues are part of each CDR3. A D gene is named only where the DNA matches it firmly. Clone size, where shown, is once, few, many, or a class for clones that have expanded.

TRBJ2-7,-,TRBV28,-,CASSLVSRRGEQYF,TGTGCCAGCAGTTTAGTGTCACGACGGGGCGAGCAGTACTTC
TRBJ1-4,once,TRBV27,TRBD1,CASSSNRGRDEKLFF,TGTGCCAGCAGTTCGAACAGGGGGCGTGATGAAAAACTGTTTTTT
TRBJ1-3,-,TRBV6-6,-,CASSQGFSGNTIYF,TGTGCCAGCTCTCAGGGATTTTCTGGAAACACCATATATTTT
TRBJ2-2,-,TRBV9,TRBD1,CASNDRVDTGELFF,TGTGCCAGCAACGACAGGGTAGACACCGGGGAGCTGTTTTTT
TRBJ2-5,-,TRBV4-2,TRBD1,CASSPGTGGQETQYF,TGTGCCAGCAGTCCCGGGACAGGGGGTCAAGAGACCCAGTACTTC
TRBJ2-7,-,TRBV4-1,-,CASSKRFRGESSYEQYF,TGCGCCAGCAGCAAAAGATTTCGGGGCGAGAGCTCCTACGAGCAGTACTTC
TRBJ2-1,-,TRBV5-1,TRBD2,CASSPGGTSGNNEQFF,TGCGCCAGCAGCCCGGGCGGGACTAGCGGAAACAATGAGCAGTTCTTC
TRBJ1-6,-,TRBV9,-,CASSVTEGGNSPLHF,TGTGCCAGCAGCGTAACTGAGGGAGGGAATTCACCCCTCCACTTT
TRBJ1-5,-,TRBV27,-,CASSPGFNQPQHF,TGTGCCAGCAGCCCAGGGTTTAATCAGCCCCAGCATTTT
TRBJ2-1,-,TRBV5-4,-,CASSLGGPGDGNEQFF,TGTGCCAGCAGCTTGGGGGGGCCAGGGGATGGCAATGAGCAGTTCTTC
TRBJ2-3,once,TRBV28,TRBD1,CASSFIFRRDSKSEDTQYF,TGTGCCAGCAGTTTTATATTCCGTCGGGACAGCAAAAGCGAAGATACGCAGTATTTT
TRBJ1-1,-,TRBV23-1,TRBD1,CASTRTGEEKMNTEAFF,TGCGCCAGCACCCGGACAGGTGAAGAGAAGATGAACACTGAAGCTTTCTTT
TRBJ2-7,few,TRBV7-2,TRBD1,CASSIWTGGYEQYF,TGTGCCAGCAGCATATGGACAGGGGGTTACGAGCAGTACTTC
TRBJ2-7,-,TRBV4-1,-,CASSQEVQPPRYEQYF,TGCGCCAGCAGCCAAGAGGTACAGCCTCCTCGATACGAGCAGTACTTC
TRBJ1-4,-,TRBV6-6,-,CASSYTPGEKLFF,TGTGCCAGCAGTTACACCCCGGGTGAAAAACTGTTTTTT
TRBJ1-5,-,TRBV19,-,CASRGRSNQPQHF,TGTGCCAGTAGGGGCCGAAGCAATCAGCCCCAGCATTTT
TRBJ2-2,-,TRBV4-1,TRBD2,CASSRGLSGGGTGELFF,TGCGCCAGCAGTCGAGGACTTAGCGGGGGCGGAACCGGGGAGCTGTTTTTT
TRBJ1-1,-,TRBV7-3,-,CASSASGLNTEAFF,TGTGCCAGCAGCGCCTCGGGGCTGAACACTGAAGCTTTCTTT
TRBJ1-1,-,TRBV29-1,-,CSAVTVEAFF,TGCAGCGCGGTGACAGTTGAAGCTTTCTTT
TRBJ2-5,-,TRBV4-2,TRBD1,CASSQDGTGVSETQYF,TGTGCCAGCAGCCAAGATGGGACAGGGGTGTCAGAGACCCAGTACTTC
TRBJ2-1,-,TRBV5-4,-,CASSRANEQFF,TGTGCCAGCAGCCGAGCGAATGAGCAGTTCTTC
TRBJ1-5,medium-sized,TRBV7-2,-,CASSLNRGQPQHF,TGTGCCAGCAGCTTAAACCGTGGTCAGCCCCAGCATTTT
TRBJ2-7,-,TRBV29-1,-,CSVRTEVSYEQYF,TGCAGCGTTCGGACGGAGGTTTCGTACGAGCAGTACTTC
TRBJ1-3,-,TRBV9,-,CASSGGRGLNTIYF,TGTGCCAGCAGCGGGGGCCGGGGCCTAAACACCATATATTTT
TRBJ2-5,few,TRBV4-1,-,CASSQVLFTPDQETQYF,TGCGCCAGCAGCCAAGTGCTATTCACCCCCGATCAAGAGACCCAGTACTTC
TRBJ1-4,few,TRBV9,TRBD1,CASSAQGASNEKLFF,TGTGCCAGCAGCGCACAGGGGGCTTCGAATGAAAAACTGTTTTTT
TRBJ2-1,-,TRBV11-2,-,CASSLDGGPYNEQFF,TGTGCCAGCAGCTTAGATGGGGGGCCTTACAATGAGCAGTTCTTC
TRBJ1-5,-,TRBV2,TRBD1,CASSRQGAGQPQHF,TGTGCCAGCAGTAGACAGGGGGCTGGTCAGCCCCAGCATTTT
TRBJ2-5,few,TRBV10-3,TRBD1,CAISRKGTGGRETQYF,TGTGCCATCAGTAGGAAAGGAACAGGGGGACGCGAGACCCAGTACTTC
TRBJ2-1,-,TRBV30,-,CAWSLGNEQFF,TGTGCCTGGAGTCTCGGGAATGAGCAGTTCTTC
TRBJ1-1,-,TRBV4-2,TRBD1,CASSLGQGGTEAFF,TGTGCCAGCAGCCTTGGACAGGGCGGGACTGAAGCTTTCTTT
TRBJ2-3,-,TRBV29-1,TRBD2,CSVEGGRGTDTQYF,TGCAGCGTTGAGGGGGGGAGGGGCACAGATACGCAGTATTTT
TRBJ2-1,-,TRBV7-2,-,CASSSWGNEQFF,TGTGCCAGCAGCTCCTGGGGCAATGAGCAGTTCTTC
TRBJ2-1,-,TRBV7-8,TRBD2,CASSLKSRTSGNYNEQFF,TGTGCCAGCAGCTTAAAGAGCAGGACTAGCGGGAACTACAATGAGCAGTTCTTC
TRBJ2-3,-,TRBV10-3,-,CAISAGTGRSLDTQYF,TGTGCCATCAGTGCCGGGACCGGCCGGAGTTTGGATACGCAGTATTTT
TRBJ1-4,once,TRBV30,TRBD1,CAWTDGTGREKLFF,TGTGCCTGGACAGACGGGACAGGGCGAGAAAAACTGTTTTTT
TRBJ1-2,-,TRBV29-1,-,CSVAKGFGDGYTF,TGCAGCGTTGCGAAGGGTTTTGGCGATGGCTACACCTTC
TRBJ1-1,-,TRBV7-2,-,CASSLGRRGGAEAFF,TGTGCCAGCAGCCTCGGAAGGAGGGGCGGAGCTGAAGCTTTCTTT
TRBJ2-3,once,TRBV14,-,CASSQGGSNTQYF,TGTGCCAGCAGCCAAGGTGGGAGCAATACGCAGTATTTT
TRBJ2-7,-,TRBV9,TRBD1,CASSATGAYEQYF,TGTGCCAGCAGCGCCACAGGGGCCTACGAGCAGTACTTC
TRBJ1-1,-,TRBV7-3,-,CASSSRLGGEAFF,TGTGCCAGCAGCTCACGGCTTGGTGGTGAAGCTTTCTTT
TRBJ1-4,-,TRBV7-9,TRBD1,CASNKDRGNEKLFF,TGTGCCAGCAATAAGGACAGGGGCAACGAAAAACTGTTTTTT